Described below is a single T cell receptor (beta chain) sequence and its context. The data originate from a study of identifying expanded T cells in peripheral blood. No infections or other immune events were documented during collection. Repertoires were generated with immunoSEQ multiplex PCR, while TCRdb's copy carries only in-frame clones and drops some. The sample holds approximately 58,000 clones, about 83% seen once. Germline V gene data show CDR1 as SQVTM and CDR2 as ANQGSEA. This CDR3 region has 13 residues. With 1 base removed from V and 3 bases from J, the gap between germline ends came to 9 bases.

Sequencing was performed on blood. The chain combines TRBV29-1 with TRBJ1-2; D unclear. The source of this sequence is a person aged 18 to 75 in good health. In DNA, the CDR3 is TGCAGCGTTGAAGGGGATATGGACTATGGCTACACCTTC. Its translation is CSVEGDMDYGYTF. Filled out from reference TRBV29-1 and TRBJ1-2, the complete variable domain reads SAVISQKPSRDICQRGTSLTIQCQVDSQVTMMFWYRQQPGQSLTLIATANQGSEATYESGFVIDKFPISRPNLTFSTLTVSNMSPEDSSIYLCSVEGDMDYGYTFGSGTRLTVV.